This T cell receptor (beta chain) derives from a study of cytomegalovirus exposure and HLA in healthy donors. Profiled with immunoSEQ multiplex PCR; TCRdb holds only in-frame clones, not every one. Of about 98,000 clones in the sample, roughly 87% were seen once. This clone was seen more than once but under ten times. The ends lost 3 bases at V and 3 bases at J; junction bases unmatched: 5. The CDR3 contains 14 residues. Sample: PBMCs. The V gene is TRBV23-1, the J gene TRBJ2-7; 7 bases are a match to TRBD1. TRBV23-1 is designated an ORF whose function remains uncertain. This receptor was taken from a man between 18 and 35 years old in good health and CMV-seropositive. The CDR3, as DNA: TGCGCCAGCAGTCAGTCCGGGACAGACTACGAGCAGTACTTC. Translation: CASSQSGTDYEQYF.